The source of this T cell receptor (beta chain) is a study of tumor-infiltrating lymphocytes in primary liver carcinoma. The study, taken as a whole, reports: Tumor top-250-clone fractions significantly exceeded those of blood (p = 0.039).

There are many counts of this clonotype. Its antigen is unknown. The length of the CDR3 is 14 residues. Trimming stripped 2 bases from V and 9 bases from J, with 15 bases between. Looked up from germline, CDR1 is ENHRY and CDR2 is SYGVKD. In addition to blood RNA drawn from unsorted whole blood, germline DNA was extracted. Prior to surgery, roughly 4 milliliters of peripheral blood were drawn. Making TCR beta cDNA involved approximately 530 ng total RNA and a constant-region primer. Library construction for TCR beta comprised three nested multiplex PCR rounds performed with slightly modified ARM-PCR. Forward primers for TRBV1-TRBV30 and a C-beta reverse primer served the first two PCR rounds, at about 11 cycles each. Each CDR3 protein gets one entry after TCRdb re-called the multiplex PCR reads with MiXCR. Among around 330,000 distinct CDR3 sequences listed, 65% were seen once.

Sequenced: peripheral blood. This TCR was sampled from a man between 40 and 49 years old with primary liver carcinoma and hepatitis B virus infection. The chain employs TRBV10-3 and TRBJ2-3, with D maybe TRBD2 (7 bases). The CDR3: CAISEEQGGETQYF. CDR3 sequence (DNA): TGTGCCATCAGTGAGGAACAGGGAGGGGAGACGCAGTATTTT.